A selection of T cell receptor beta chains follows, all from one sample in a study of blood T cell repertoires in COVID-19. Measured with immunoSEQ multiplex PCR; TCRdb has only the in-frame clones, and not every one. The sample has about 260,000 clones, roughly 85% seen once; the top ten hold roughly 10%. The sequenced material came from peripheral blood. All receptors derive from a woman aged 45-60 years who had recovered from COVID-19. Both conserved end residues are part of each CDR3. The D gene is left open where the match is weak. Not all rows give a size; the values are once, few, many and, for expanded clones, a class.

CDR3 | DNA | size | J | length | V | D
CASSVGTGYEGETQYF | TGTGCCAGCAGCGTAGGGACAGGCTACGAAGGAGAGACCCAGTACTTC | . | TRBJ2-5 | 16 | TRBV9 | TRBD1
CASSPTSEYEQYF | TGTGCCAGCAGCCCCACTAGCGAGTACGAGCAGTACTTC | . | TRBJ2-7 | 13 | TRBV14 | TRBD2
CASSPTPTYEQYF | TGTGCCAGCAGCCCGACACCCACCTACGAGCAGTACTTC | . | TRBJ2-7 | 13 | TRBV7-9 | .
CASRMDRGNEKLFF | TGTGCCAGTAGGATGGACAGGGGAAATGAAAAACTGTTTTTT | . | TRBJ1-4 | 14 | TRBV19 | TRBD1
CASGLPDRGLETQYF | TGTGCCAGCGGCCTCCCGGACAGGGGTCTAGAGACCCAGTACTTC | . | TRBJ2-5 | 15 | TRBV5-4 | TRBD1
CASSPGGPYEQYF | TGTGCCAGCAGTCCGGGGGGGCCCTACGAGCAGTACTTC | . | TRBJ2-7 | 13 | TRBV7-2 | TRBD2
CASSPRSGTGLSNQPQHF | TGTGCCAGCTCACCACGGTCAGGGACAGGCCTAAGCAATCAGCCCCAGCATTTT | . | TRBJ1-5 | 18 | TRBV18 | TRBD1
CASSLGGQGARGYTF | TGTGCCAGCAGTTTAGGGGGACAGGGGGCGAGAGGCTACACCTTC | . | TRBJ1-2 | 15 | TRBV28 | TRBD1
CASSVTGTNTEAFF | TGTGCCAGTAGTGTGACAGGAACGAACACTGAAGCTTTCTTT | . | TRBJ1-1 | 14 | TRBV19 | .
CASSLVAGTGNNEQFF | TGTGCCAGCAGCTTAGTGGCCGGGACTGGAAACAATGAGCAGTTCTTC | . | TRBJ2-1 | 16 | TRBV7-3 | .
CASSDSSYEQYF | TGCGCCAGCAGTGACAGCTCCTACGAGCAGTACTTC | . | TRBJ2-7 | 12 | TRBV10-1 | .
CASSVAGKETQYF | TGTGCCAGCAGCGTAGCCGGGAAGGAGACCCAGTACTTC | . | TRBJ2-5 | 13 | TRBV9 | .
CASSRTQGLGTEAFF | TGCGCCAGCAGCCGCACCCAGGGCTTGGGCACTGAAGCTTTCTTT | . | TRBJ1-1 | 15 | TRBV4-1 | .
CASSQEWSSGHHEQYF | TGTGCCAGCAGCCAAGAGTGGTCTAGCGGTCACCACGAGCAGTACTTC | . | TRBJ2-7 | 16 | TRBV4-2 | TRBD2
CAGDRGGSGYTF | TGTGCCGGGGACAGGGGGGGGTCTGGCTACACCTTC | . | TRBJ1-2 | 12 | TRBV30 | TRBD1
CASSPSLRGGHNEQFF | TGTGCCAGCAGCCCGTCTCTGAGGGGGGGACACAATGAGCAGTTCTTC | . | TRBJ2-1 | 16 | TRBV11-3 | .
CASTSSPGFGTQYF | TGTGCCAGCACTAGCTCCCCTGGTTTTGGTACGCAGTATTTT | . | TRBJ2-3 | 14 | TRBV27 | .
CASSAGLNQPQHF | TGTGCCAGCAGCGCAGGGTTGAATCAGCCCCAGCATTTT | once | TRBJ1-5 | 13 | TRBV2 | .
CASSPISVGDTEAFF | TGTGCCAGCAGTCCGATCTCCGTAGGGGACACTGAAGCTTTCTTT | . | TRBJ1-1 | 15 | TRBV27 | .
CASSIAQGGPQATEAFF | TGTGCCAGTAGTATAGCACAGGGAGGGCCCCAGGCAACTGAAGCTTTCTTT | few | TRBJ1-1 | 17 | TRBV19 | .
CASSSWTVSNQPQHF | TGTGCCAGCAGTTCGTGGACAGTTAGCAATCAGCCCCAGCATTTT | . | TRBJ1-5 | 15 | TRBV28 | .
CASSTLYRGPSAHEQYF | TGTGCCAGCAGTACACTTTACAGGGGGCCCTCCGCCCACGAGCAGTACTTC | . | TRBJ2-7 | 17 | TRBV27 | TRBD1
CAASTSGGTDTQYF | TGTGCCGCCAGTACTAGCGGGGGCACAGATACGCAGTATTTT | . | TRBJ2-3 | 14 | TRBV10-3 | TRBD2
CASSFRGTYEQYF | TGTGCCAGCAGCTTTCGGGGAACCTACGAGCAGTACTTC | . | TRBJ2-7 | 13 | TRBV5-6 | .
CASSSTVYEQYF | TGTGCCAGCAGTTCGACAGTCTACGAGCAGTACTTC | . | TRBJ2-7 | 12 | TRBV28 | .
CASSLYPGQETQYF | TGTGCCAGCAGTTTATATCCAGGGCAAGAGACCCAGTACTTC | . | TRBJ2-5 | 14 | TRBV27 | .
CASSLRQGASNQPQHF | TGTGCCAGCTCACTTAGACAGGGCGCGAGCAATCAGCCCCAGCATTTT | . | TRBJ1-5 | 16 | TRBV18 | TRBD1
CASRPTGGSEAFF | TGTGCCAGCCGACCTACAGGGGGCAGCGAAGCTTTCTTT | . | TRBJ1-1 | 13 | TRBV6-5 | TRBD1
CASSPTAGGSYEQYF | TGTGCCAGCTCACCAACGGCGGGAGGATCCTACGAGCAGTACTTC | . | TRBJ2-7 | 15 | TRBV18 | TRBD2
CASSWSRNTEAFF | TGTGCCAGCAGCTGGAGCCGGAACACTGAAGCTTTCTTT | . | TRBJ1-1 | 13 | TRBV5-4 | .
CASSLDRAGELFF | TGCGCCAGCAGCCTCGACAGGGCCGGGGAGCTGTTTTTT | . | TRBJ2-2 | 13 | TRBV4-3 | TRBD1
CASSDGTGWNEQFF | TGTGCCAGCAGTGACGGGACAGGGTGGAATGAGCAGTTCTTC | . | TRBJ2-1 | 14 | TRBV27 | TRBD1
CASSPRVLDRGNANYGYTF | TGCGCCAGCAGCCCGAGGGTATTAGACAGGGGGAATGCTAACTATGGCTACACCTTC | . | TRBJ1-2 | 19 | TRBV5-1 | TRBD1
CASSLGPGGLSYEQYF | TGCGCCAGCAGCTTGGGGCCGGGGGGACTATCCTACGAGCAGTACTTC | . | TRBJ2-7 | 16 | TRBV5-1 | TRBD2
CASSVEGARTEAFF | TGTGCCAGCAGCGTTGAGGGGGCCAGGACTGAAGCTTTCTTT | many | TRBJ1-1 | 14 | TRBV9 | TRBD1
CATSDPGDGGADTQYF | TGTGCCACCAGTGACCCCGGGGACGGAGGGGCAGATACGCAGTATTTT | once | TRBJ2-3 | 16 | TRBV24-1 | .
CASSWGQGDNQPQHF | TGTGCCAGCAGCTGGGGACAGGGAGACAATCAGCCCCAGCATTTT | few | TRBJ1-5 | 15 | TRBV7-8 | TRBD1
CASRTAGQGHGYTF | TGTGCCAGCAGGACCGCAGGCCAGGGTCATGGCTACACCTTC | . | TRBJ1-2 | 14 | TRBV19 | .
CASSLGGKGETQYF | TGCGCCAGCAGCTTAGGGGGCAAGGGTGAGACCCAGTACTTC | once | TRBJ2-5 | 14 | TRBV5-1 | TRBD1
CASSLTGGIDTNEKLFF | TGTGCCAGCAGTTTGACAGGGGGCATTGACACTAATGAAAAACTGTTTTTT | . | TRBJ1-4 | 17 | TRBV27 | TRBD1
CASSLGGSYGYTF | TGTGCCAGCAGTTTAGGGGGGAGCTATGGCTACACCTTC | . | TRBJ1-2 | 13 | TRBV27 | .
CASSSNTGAMNTEAFF | TGTGCCAGCAGTTCTAATACAGGGGCCATGAACACTGAAGCTTTCTTT | medium-sized | TRBJ1-1 | 16 | TRBV28 | TRBD1
CASGDRYFEQYF | TGTGCCAGCGGGGACAGGTATTTTGAGCAGTACTTC | . | TRBJ2-7 | 12 | TRBV28 | TRBD1
CASSLRIGVEKLFF | TGTGCCAGCAGTTTAAGAATCGGAGTTGAAAAACTGTTTTTT | . | TRBJ1-4 | 14 | TRBV28 | .
CASRLSGGTPYEQYF | TGTGCCAGCAGACTTAGCGGGGGGACACCCTACGAGCAGTACTTC | . | TRBJ2-7 | 15 | TRBV7-2 | TRBD2
CAWSDGTANTGELFF | TGTGCCTGGAGTGACGGGACAGCGAACACCGGGGAGCTGTTTTTT | . | TRBJ2-2 | 15 | TRBV30 | TRBD1
CASSLEGSGRSQETQYF | TGTGCCAGCAGCTTAGAGGGTAGCGGGAGGTCACAAGAGACCCAGTACTTC | . | TRBJ2-5 | 17 | TRBV11-2 | TRBD2
CASSRNSGGQNYGYTF | TGTGCCAGCAGCCGGAACTCAGGGGGGCAAAACTATGGCTACACCTTC | . | TRBJ1-2 | 16 | TRBV3-1/TRBV3-2 | TRBD1
CASSGQSWEQYF | TGTGCCAGTAGTGGACAATCTTGGGAGCAGTACTTC | . | TRBJ2-7 | 12 | TRBV19 | .
CASSLTLGQPTDNSPLHF | TGTGCCAGCAGTCTCACTCTCGGACAGCCTACAGATAATTCACCCCTCCACTTT | few | TRBJ1-6 | 18 | TRBV6-2/TRBV6-3 | .
CASSLQGQGNYGYTF | TGTGCCAGCAGTTTACAAGGACAGGGGAACTATGGCTACACCTTC | . | TRBJ1-2 | 15 | TRBV28 | TRBD1
CAWSWDINTGELFF | TGTGCCTGGAGCTGGGACATAAACACCGGGGAGCTGTTTTTT | . | TRBJ2-2 | 14 | TRBV30 | .
CASSVGGTSGRSQRDTQYF | TGTGCCAGCAGCGTAGGAGGAACTAGCGGGAGATCCCAAAGAGATACGCAGTATTTT | . | TRBJ2-3 | 19 | TRBV9 | TRBD2
CASSLASGGTYEQYF | TGTGCCAGCAGCTTAGCTAGCGGGGGAACCTACGAGCAGTACTTC | . | TRBJ2-7 | 15 | TRBV7-2 | TRBD2
CASSLQGAKETQYF | TGTGCCAGCAGTCTCCAGGGGGCGAAAGAGACCCAGTACTTC | few | TRBJ2-5 | 14 | TRBV6-5 | TRBD1
CAWEGVQETQYF | TGTGCCTGGGAGGGAGTCCAAGAGACCCAGTACTTC | . | TRBJ2-5 | 12 | TRBV30 | .
CASSPQGQGTETQYF | TGTGCCAGCAGCCCCCAGGGACAGGGGACAGAGACCCAGTACTTC | . | TRBJ2-5 | 15 | TRBV9 | TRBD1